This is a list of T cell receptor beta chains from one sample in a study of CD8+CD57+ T cells in acquired aplastic anemia. TCRdb reanalysed the reads using MiXCR and keeps one entry per CDR3 protein. The sample consists of 33,000 or so distinct CDR3 sequences, approximately 73% of them appearing once. Sequenced input: sorted CD4+, CD8+, or CD8+CD57+ T cells (not recorded which) from PBMCs. Every receptor here comes from a human donor in good health, serving as a control. The CDR3 runs from the conserved cysteine through the conserved F or W. Each record gives: D gene, V gene, clone size, J gene, CDR3 protein, CDR3 DNA. A D gene is named only where the DNA matches it firmly. Size tells how often a clone was seen (once, few, many) or the class of an expanded clone, and some rows leave it out.

NA	TRBV11-2	many	TRBJ2-3	CASSLVLVSPTDTQYF	TGTGCCAGCAGCTTAGTGTTGGTCTCCCCCACAGATACGCAGTATTTT
TRBD1	TRBV20-1	NA	TRBJ2-1	CSATLPTGQGKLNEQFF	TGCAGTGCCACACTCCCCACCGGACAGGGCAAGTTGAATGAGCAGTTCTTC
NA	TRBV19	NA	TRBJ1-6	CASSIGGGGSPLHF	TGTGCCAGTAGCATTGGAGGCGGGGGTTCACCCCTCCACTTT
NA	TRBV24-1	NA	TRBJ2-7	CATSQPGGYEQYF	TGTGCCACCAGCCAACCTGGAGGATACGAGCAGTACTTC
NA	TRBV14	NA	TRBJ2-3	CASQPVWPDTQYF	TGTGCCAGCCAGCCTGTTTGGCCAGATACGCAGTATTTT
TRBD1	TRBV20-1	NA	TRBJ1-2	CSAEDRGYGYTF	TGCAGTGCTGAGGACAGGGGCTATGGCTACACCTTC
TRBD1	TRBV4-1	NA	TRBJ1-6	CASSQEGNRGNSPLHF	TGCGCCAGCAGCCAAGAAGGGAACAGGGGAAATTCACCCCTCCACTTT
TRBD1	TRBV2	few	TRBJ2-7	CASSWTGDYEQYF	TGTGCCAGCAGTTGGACAGGTGACTACGAGCAGTACTTC
TRBD1	TRBV7-8	NA	TRBJ2-7	CASSPRTGEVYEQYF	TGTGCCAGCAGCCCCCGGACAGGGGAGGTCTACGAGCAGTACTTC
NA	TRBV20-1	NA	TRBJ2-5	CSARDLRNNRNYNQETQYF	TGCAGTGCTAGAGATCTCCGGAATAACCGGAACTATAACCAAGAGACCCAGTACTTC
NA	TRBV2	NA	TRBJ2-5	CASRYGETQYF	TGTGCCAGCCGCTACGGGGAGACCCAGTACTTC
NA	TRBV7-9	NA	TRBJ1-2	CASSLGPNYGYTF	TGTGCCAGCAGCTTAGGCCCTAACTATGGCTACACCTTC
TRBD1	TRBV6-1	NA	TRBJ2-1	CASSLWTRGTGVQFF	TGTGCCAGCAGCTTATGGACTAGGGGGACAGGGGTGCAGTTCTTC
TRBD1	TRBV29-1	NA	TRBJ2-5	CSVAGGAGGLQETQYF	TGCAGCGTTGCCGGTGGGGCAGGGGGCCTTCAAGAGACCCAGTACTTC
NA	TRBV7-2	NA	TRBJ2-7	CASSLDSPGYERYF	TGTGCCAGCAGCTTAGACAGTCCGGGGTACGAGCGGTACTTC
TRBD2	TRBV6-1	NA	TRBJ2-2	CASSVASGGLNTGELFF	TGTGCCAGCAGCGTAGCTAGCGGGGGCCTTAACACCGGGGAGCTGTTTTTT
NA	TRBV7-8	NA	TRBJ2-3	CASSLDSGAITDTQYF	TGTGCCAGCAGCTTAGACTCGGGGGCGATCACAGATACGCAGTATTTT
NA	TRBV6-1	NA	TRBJ1-1	CASSPQGGRAFF	TGTGCCAGCAGTCCTCAGGGAGGTAGGGCTTTCTTT
NA	TRBV5-6	NA	TRBJ2-7	CASRGSWAYEQYF	TGTGCCAGCAGGGGTTCGTGGGCCTACGAGCAGTACTTC
TRBD1	TRBV10-3	NA	TRBJ1-2	CAISEGQGGGYTF	TGTGCCATCAGTGAAGGACAGGGTGGTGGCTACACCTTC
NA	TRBV9	NA	TRBJ2-1	CASSQRPGSEQFF	TGTGCCAGCAGCCAACGGCCCGGGAGTGAGCAGTTCTTC
TRBD2	TRBV2	medium-sized	TRBJ2-5	CASSSSGGFQETQYF	TGTGCCAGCAGTTCGAGCGGGGGATTCCAAGAGACCCAGTACTTC
NA	TRBV10-3	few	TRBJ1-2	CAISLRGVGDGYTF	TGTGCCATCAGTCTAAGAGGGGTTGGGGATGGCTACACCTTC
NA	TRBV29-1	NA	TRBJ1-2	CSVGGSSNYGYTF	TGCAGCGTTGGTGGCAGTTCTAACTATGGCTACACCTTC
NA	TRBV25-1	NA	TRBJ1-3	CASGTGNTIYF	TGTGCCAGCGGGACTGGAAACACCATATATTTT
TRBD2	TRBV7-9	NA	TRBJ2-3	CASSSGLATDTQYF	TGTGCCAGCAGCTCGGGACTAGCCACAGATACGCAGTATTTT
NA	TRBV25-1	NA	TRBJ1-2	CASSPQEGANYGYTF	TGCGCCAGCAGCCCCCAAGAGGGGGCTAACTATGGCTACACCTTC
TRBD2	TRBV19	medium-sized	TRBJ2-3	CASTYSGGLLDTQYF	TGTGCCAGTACCTATAGCGGGGGGCTTTTAGATACGCAGTATTTT
NA	TRBV15	NA	TRBJ2-3	CATSRDTLMVAATDTQYF	TGTGCCACCAGCAGAGATACCCTGATGGTGGCAGCCACAGATACGCAGTATTTT
NA	TRBV6-1	once	TRBJ1-5	CASSSRDTNQPQHF	TGTGCCAGCAGTAGCCGGGACACGAATCAGCCCCAGCATTTT
TRBD1	TRBV5-1	NA	TRBJ2-5	CASSGTAKETQYF	TGCGCCAGCAGTGGGACAGCTAAAGAGACCCAGTACTTC
TRBD2	TRBV5-1	NA	TRBJ2-5	CASSSTSGGVETQYF	TGCGCCAGCAGCTCGACTAGCGGGGGCGTAGAGACCCAGTACTTC
NA	TRBV20-1	NA	TRBJ1-6	CSAIVYNSPLHF	TGCAGTGCTATAGTCTATAATTCACCCCTCCACTTT
NA	TRBV15	NA	TRBJ1-4	CATGRGTEKLFF	TGTGCCACCGGCAGGGGTACCGAAAAACTGTTTTTT
NA	TRBV3-1	NA	TRBJ2-5	CASSLERRETQYF	TGTGCCAGCAGCTTGGAAAGGCGAGAGACCCAGTACTTC
TRBD1	TRBV2	NA	TRBJ2-1	CASSTGVEQFF	TGTGCCAGCAGTACAGGGGTAGAGCAGTTCTTC
NA	TRBV7-2	NA	TRBJ1-2	CASSLGMAYGYTF	TGTGCCAGCAGCTTAGGAATGGCCTATGGCTACACCTTC
NA	TRBV7-6	NA	TRBJ1-1	CASTEQSMNTEAFF	TGTGCCAGCACCGAACAGAGCATGAACACTGAAGCTTTCTTT
NA	TRBV15	NA	TRBJ1-1	CATSRGQNTEAFF	TGTGCCACCAGCAGAGGTCAGAACACTGAAGCTTTCTTT
NA	TRBV7-9	few	TRBJ1-4	CASSFRRPTNEKLFF	TGTGCCAGCAGCTTTAGACGGCCAACTAATGAAAAACTGTTTTTT
TRBD1	TRBV11-3	NA	TRBJ1-1	CASHRGMGNTEAFF	TGTGCCAGCCACAGGGGGATGGGGAACACTGAAGCTTTCTTT
TRBD1	TRBV29-1	few	TRBJ2-7	CSVINRGRYEQYF	TGCAGCGTGATAAACAGGGGGCGTTACGAGCAGTACTTC